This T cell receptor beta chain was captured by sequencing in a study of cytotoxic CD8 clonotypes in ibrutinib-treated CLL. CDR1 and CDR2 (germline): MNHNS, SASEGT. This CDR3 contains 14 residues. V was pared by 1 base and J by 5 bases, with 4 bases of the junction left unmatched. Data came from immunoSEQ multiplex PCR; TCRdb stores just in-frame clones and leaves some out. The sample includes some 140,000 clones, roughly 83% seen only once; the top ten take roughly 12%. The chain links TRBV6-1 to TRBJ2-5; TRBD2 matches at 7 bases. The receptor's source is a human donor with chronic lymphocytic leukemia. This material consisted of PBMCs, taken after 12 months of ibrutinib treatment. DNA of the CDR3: TGTGCCAGCAGTGAAGTCGTGGGGGGGGAGACCCAGTACTTC. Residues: CASSEVVGGETQYF.